Shown below are 17 T cell receptor beta chains from a single sample sequenced in a study of blood T cell repertoires in COVID-19. Measured with immunoSEQ multiplex PCR; TCRdb has only the in-frame clones, and not every one. The table shows around 250,000 clones, with 86% occurring only once. The specimen was PBMCs or T cells enriched from blood (not recorded which). The receptor source for this set is a woman aged 45-65 years who had recovered from COVID-19.

The chain carries TRBV19 and TRBJ2-5, with TRBD2 matching over 8 bases. This CDR3 has 13 residues. CDR1 and CDR2 (germline): LNHDA, SQIVND (reference sequence). V dropped 10 bases and J dropped 5; count of bases not matched to a gene: 9. The CDR3 bases are TGTGCCACTAGGTCGGGGGGGCGGGAGACCCAGTACTTC. Encoded protein: CATRSGGRETQYF.

The V and J genes are TRBV19 and TRBJ1-1; D uncertain. Trimming took 2 bases from V and 0 from J, leaving 10 bases between them. This CDR3 comprises 15 residues. The germline V gene encodes CDR1 LNHDA and CDR2 SQIVND (reference sequence). CDR3 nucleotides: TGTGCCAGTAGTATAACTAAGGCGTTGAACACTGAAGCTTTCTTT. Its protein is CASSITKALNTEAFF.

The genes are TRBV11-2 and TRBJ2-7; D is unresolved. The CDR3 consists of 13 residues. Germline V gives CDR1 SGHAT, CDR2 FQNNGV. Trimming stripped 5 bases from V and 0 bases from J, with 8 bases between. CDR3 nucleotides: TGTGCCAGCAGCCTACAGAGCTCCTACGAGCAGTACTTC. Amino acid sequence: CASSLQSSYEQYF.

The rearrangement joins TRBV7-8 to TRBJ1-2; D is ambiguous. CDR1 is SGHVS and CDR2 is FQNEAQ in the germline V gene. CDR3 length equals 15 residues. Trimming pared 0 bases from V and 4 bases from J, leaving 12 bases between. The CDR3 loop is CASSLAVGETYGYTF. For the CDR3, the DNA is TGTGCCAGCAGCTTAGCAGTAGGAGAAACCTATGGCTACACCTTC.

The chain joins TRBV7-2 to TRBJ2-5; 10 bases line up with TRBD1. CDR3 length: 15 residues. Trimming at V came to 5 bases and at J to 5 bases, leaving 8 bases not matched to a gene. The germline gives CDR1 SGHTA, CDR2 FQGNSA. Written as DNA, the CDR3 is TGTGCCAGCAGCGGTCGACAGGGGGCTCGGGAGACCCAGTACTTC. Translating it yields CASSGRQGARETQYF.

The gene calls are TRBV15 and TRBJ1-1; D call uncertain. The CDR3 has 14 residues. The ends were cut back, 0 bases at V and 1 base at J, with 6 bases in the middle. The germline V gene encodes CDR1 LNHNV and CDR2 YYDKDF (reference sequence). This CDR3 reads CATSRDHGNTEAFF. In nucleotides, the CDR3 is TGTGCCACCAGCAGAGATCACGGGAACACTGAAGCTTTCTTT. The whole variable domain, filled in from reference TRBV15 and TRBJ1-1, reads DAMVIQNPRYQVTQFGKPVTLSCSQTLNHNVMYWYQQKSSQAPKLLFHYYDKDFNNEADTPDNFQSRRPNTSFCFLDIRSPGLGDTAMYLCATSRDHGNTEAFFGQGTRLTVV.

The CDR3 here is CASSLGTGLGEQFF. The CDR3 bases are TGTGCCAGCAGCTTGGGGACAGGGCTTGGGGAGCAGTTCTTC. V gene TRBV11-3 combines with J gene TRBJ2-1, with 9 bases lining up with TRBD1. Germline loops: CDR1 SGHNT, CDR2 YENEEA. The length of the CDR3 is 14 residues. V gave up 3 bases and J gave up 10 bases; unmatched junction bases: 7. Using reference TRBV11-3 and TRBJ2-1 for the parts outside the CDR3, the full variable domain is EAGVVQSPRYKIIEKKQPVAFWCNPISGHNTLYWYLQNLGQGPELLIRYENEEAVDDSQLPKDRFSAERLKGVDSTLKIQPAELGDSAVYLCASSLGTGLGEQFFGPGTRLTVL.

J is TRBJ1-1 and V is TRBV11-3, with D perhaps TRBD1 (5 bases). This CDR3 has 15 amino acids. CDR1 and CDR2 (germline): SGHNT, YENEEA. V lost 5 bases and J lost 1, with 14 bases in between. CDR3 sequence reads: CASSVEGRPNTEAFF. The DNA of the CDR3 is TGTGCCAGCAGCGTGGAGGGACGGCCGAACACTGAAGCTTTCTTT.

The chain employs TRBV18 and TRBJ1-4; 8 nucleotides agree with TRBD1. There are 15 residues in the CDR3. V shed 1 base, J shed 7 bases, and the junction held 5 bases outside the gene matches. Germline V gene sequence: CDR1 KGHSH, CDR2 LQKENI. CDR3 protein: CASSPRAGGTEKLFF. The CDR3 region has the DNA TGTGCCAGCTCACCACGGGCAGGGGGCACTGAAAAACTGTTTTTT.

The rearrangement joins TRBV9 to TRBJ1-1, with a weak D call TRBD1 (5 bases). CDR1 is SGDLS, CDR2 YYNGEE, per germline. V gave up 4 bases and J gave up 0 bases, with 7 bases separating them. The CDR3 has 13 residues. The CDR3 DNA follows: TGTGCCAGCAGCACGACAGTGAACACTGAAGCTTTCTTT. Translation gives CASSTTVNTEAFF.

The chain is built from TRBV19 and TRBJ1-5; 8 bases are shared with TRBD1. CDR3 size: 15 residues. Germline V gene lookup returns CDR1 LNHDA and CDR2 SQIVND (reference sequence). Germline trimming cut 6 bases from V and 6 bases from J; bases unmatched to any gene: 10. CDR3: CASRFQGAKVQPQHF. The CDR3 region has the DNA TGTGCCAGTAGGTTTCAGGGGGCGAAGGTTCAGCCCCAGCATTTT.

V gene TRBV21-1 combines with J gene TRBJ1-3. TRBV21-1 constitutes a pseudogene. CDR3 length: 17 residues. This chain's CDR3 is CASSRFGEGHSGNTIYF. CDR3 nucleotides: TGTGCCAGCAGCAGATTTGGGGAGGGGCACTCTGGAAACACCATATATTTT.

The rearrangement links TRBV6-4 to TRBJ2-2; weak D call: TRBD1 (5 bases). This CDR3 is built from 19 residues. V was cut by 0 bases and J by 0 bases, with 17 bases left in between. CDR1 is MRHNA and CDR2 is SNTAGT in the germline V gene. CDR3 bases: TGTGCCAGCAGTGACTCGTTTATTTTCGGACAAACGAACACCGGGGAGCTGTTTTTT. This encodes CASSDSFIFGQTNTGELFF.

This sequence joins TRBV19 and TRBJ1-3, with TRBD1 matching 8 bases. Germline values: CDR1 LNHDA, CDR2 SQIVND (reference sequence). Trimming took 4 bases from V and 0 from J; bases not matched to a gene: 8. The CDR3 spans 17 residues. The CDR3: CASSTSTGASSGNTIYF. The CDR3, as DNA: TGTGCCAGTAGTACCTCGACAGGGGCTAGCTCTGGAAACACCATATATTTT.

This chain links TRBV4-2 with TRBJ2-3; 15 nucleotides match TRBD2. The length of the CDR3 is 17 residues. J was trimmed by 5 bases and V by 4 bases; bases with no gene match: 7. Germline loops: CDR1 LGHNA, CDR2 YNFKEQ. The CDR3 sequence: CASSRGLAGGPEDTQYF. The CDR3 nucleotides are TGTGCCAGCAGCCGCGGACTAGCGGGAGGGCCTGAAGATACGCAGTATTTT.

This sequence joins TRBV12-3 or TRBV12-4 and TRBJ2-7, with no clear D. Trimming removed 1 base at V and 7 bases at J, with 11 bases between. The CDR3 is 13 residues long. CDR3 in DNA: TGTGCCAGCAGTTTAGGGGTAGTGCGGGAGCAGTACTTC. Its protein is CASSLGVVREQYF.

V gene TRBV6-5 combines with J gene TRBJ1-4; D gene uncertain. The CDR3 totals 16 residues. Trimming removed 0 bases at V and 3 bases at J, with 11 bases between. The germline V gene has CDR1 MNHEY and CDR2 SVGAGI. The CDR3 DNA reads TGTGCCAGCAGTTACTCGTTTGCCGGGGCTAATGAAAAACTGTTTTTT. It yields the protein CASSYSFAGANEKLFF.